Each of the 8 T cell receptor beta chains below was sequenced from the same sample in a study of vaccination effects on CD4 cells after COVID-19. Antigen-specific CD4+ T cell clonotypes were called by their expansion after viral peptide-pool culture in ViraFEST. Investigators separated out CD4+ T cells once approximately 11 days of culture had passed. SARS-CoV-2 infected the person between March and December 2020, as confirmed by PCR. Their antigens remain unidentified. Sequencing used immunoSEQ multiplex PCR; TCRdb keeps in-frame clones, though not all of them. The top ten clones hold 18% of a sample with 24,000 or so clones, 65% to 75% of them seen once. The starting material was CD4+ T cells from PBMCs cultured with SARS-CoV-2 spike peptides, obtained before COVID-19 vaccination. The receptors come from a human donor who had a prior SARS-CoV-2 infection.

V is TRBV1 and J is TRBJ2-7; the table assigns TRBD1, which was not confirmed against the DNA. TRBV1 counts as a pseudogene. CDR3 length: 13 amino acids. This CDR3 is CTSSLHRGDEQYF. Written as DNA, the CDR3 is TGCACCAGCAGCCTACACAGGGGGGACGAGCAGTACTTC.

The chain carries TRBV2 and TRBJ2-7; TRBD2 aligns across 10 bases. The J segment lost 6 bases and the V segment lost 2 bases, leaving 7 bases of the junction unmatched. CDR3 size: 15 residues. In germline, CDR1 is SNHLY, CDR2 FYNNEI. The CDR3 DNA reads as TGTGCCAGCAGTGAATTAGCGGGGGGATCGGGCGAGCAGTACTTC. It yields the protein CASSELAGGSGEQYF.

V usage is TRBV7-2 and J usage is TRBJ2-5; no firm D call. Germline lookup yields CDR1 SGHTA and CDR2 FQGNSA. V shed 5 bases and J shed 3 bases, with 10 bases lying between them. The CDR3 runs 13 residues. The CDR3 sequence is CASSPLTEETQYF. CDR3 DNA sequence: TGTGCCAGCAGCCCACTAACCGAAGAGACCCAGTACTTC. The variable domain in full, with the rest retrieved from reference TRBV7-2 and TRBJ2-5, is GAGVSQSPSNKVTEKGKDVELRCDPISGHTALYWYRQSLGQGLEFLIYFQGNSAPDKSGLPSDRFSAERTGGSVSTLTIQRTQQEDSAVYLCASSPLTEETQYFGPGTRLLVL.

Only a few counts were recorded for this clone. The V and J genes are TRBV14 and TRBJ2-7, with D perhaps assigned TRBD1 or TRBD2 (5 bases each). The CDR3 spans 16 residues. Per the germline V gene, CDR1 is SGHDN and CDR2 is FVKESK. The V end was cut by 0 bases, the J end by 3 bases, with 15 bases between. DNA of the CDR3: TGTGCCAGCAGCCAAGATCGGTTCGGGACGCACTACGAGCAGTACTTC. Translating gives CASSQDRFGTHYEQYF.

This clone turned up a few times. One junction end does not reproduce the germline sequence, and a read error may be involved. The rearrangement joins TRBV3-1 (or the pseudogene TRBV3-2) to TRBJ2-3, with 11 nucleotides matching TRBD2. The CDR3 loop spans 13 amino acids. Germline V gene lookup returns CDR1 LGHDT and CDR2 YNNKEL (reference sequence). This chain's CDR3 is CASSEYSGRAEVF. DNA for the CDR3: TGTGCCAGCAGCGAATATAGCGGGAGGGCCGAAGTTTTT.

The CDR3 protein is CASSLGSGSNEQFF. In DNA form, the CDR3 reads TGTGCCAGCAGCTTGGGCAGCGGGAGTAATGAGCAGTTCTTC. The chain carries TRBV5-4 and TRBJ2-1; 8 nucleotides line up with TRBD2. V shed 0 bases, J shed 7 bases, and the junction held 3 bases outside the gene matches. Germline V gene data show CDR1 as SGHNT and CDR2 as YYREEE (reference sequence). This CDR3 comprises 14 residues.

The V call is TRBV18, the J call TRBJ2-5, with a tentative D call TRBD1 (6 bases). Germline lookup yields CDR1 KGHSH and CDR2 LQKENI. This CDR3 has 17 residues. V lost 0 bases, J lost 5 bases, and 19 bases lay in between. The CDR3 region is CASSPPGLPGVSETQYF. The DNA for the CDR3 is TGTGCCAGCTCACCACCAGGTCTGCCAGGGGTTTCTGAGACCCAGTACTTC.

The chain recombines TRBV6-5 with TRBJ1-3, with D maybe TRBD1 (5 bases). Trimming shortened V by 0 bases and J by 2 bases, and 11 bases separated the two germline ends. This CDR3 region has 16 residues. Germline V gene lookup returns CDR1 MNHEY and CDR2 SVGAGI. CDR3 amino acids: CASSYSLVGPGNTIYF. The CDR3 DNA is TGTGCCAGCAGTTACTCCCTTGTGGGGCCTGGAAACACCATATATTTT.